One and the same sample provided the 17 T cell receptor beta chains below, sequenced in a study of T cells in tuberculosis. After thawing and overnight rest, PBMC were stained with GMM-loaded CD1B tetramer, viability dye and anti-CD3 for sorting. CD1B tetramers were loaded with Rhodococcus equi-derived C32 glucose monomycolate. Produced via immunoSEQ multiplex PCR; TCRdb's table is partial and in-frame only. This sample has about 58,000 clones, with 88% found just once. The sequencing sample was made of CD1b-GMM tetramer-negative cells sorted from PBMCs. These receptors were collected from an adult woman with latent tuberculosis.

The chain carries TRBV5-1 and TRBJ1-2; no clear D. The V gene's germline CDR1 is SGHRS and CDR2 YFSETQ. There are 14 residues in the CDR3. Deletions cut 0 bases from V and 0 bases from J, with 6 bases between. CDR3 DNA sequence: TGCGCCAGCAGCTTGGACCGGTCTAACTATGGCTACACCTTC. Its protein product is CASSLDRSNYGYTF.

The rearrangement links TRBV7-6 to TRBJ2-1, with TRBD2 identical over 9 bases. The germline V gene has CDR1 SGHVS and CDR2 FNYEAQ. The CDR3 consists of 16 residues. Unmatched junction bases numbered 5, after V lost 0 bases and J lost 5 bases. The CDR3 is CASSLAERGVHNEQFF. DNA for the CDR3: TGTGCCAGCAGCTTAGCGGAGCGGGGGGTTCACAATGAGCAGTTCTTC.

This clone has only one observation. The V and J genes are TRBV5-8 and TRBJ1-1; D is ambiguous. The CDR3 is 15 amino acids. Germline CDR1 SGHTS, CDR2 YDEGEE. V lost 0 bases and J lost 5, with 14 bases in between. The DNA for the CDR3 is TGTGCCAGCAGCTTGGCACTCCTTACGGGGACTGAAGCTTTCTTT. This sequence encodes CASSLALLTGTEAFF.

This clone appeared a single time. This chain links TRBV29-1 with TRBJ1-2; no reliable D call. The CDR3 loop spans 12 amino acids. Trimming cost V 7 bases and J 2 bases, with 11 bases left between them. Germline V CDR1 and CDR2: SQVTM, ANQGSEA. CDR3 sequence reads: CSAPGPNYGYTF. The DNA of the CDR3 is TGCAGCGCTCCTGGGCCAAACTATGGCTACACCTTC.

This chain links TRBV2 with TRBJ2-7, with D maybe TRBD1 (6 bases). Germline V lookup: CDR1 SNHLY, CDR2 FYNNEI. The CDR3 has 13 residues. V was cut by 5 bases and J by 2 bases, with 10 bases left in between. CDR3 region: CASSYRAPYEQYF. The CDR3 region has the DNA TGTGCCAGCAGTTACAGGGCTCCCTACGAGCAGTACTTC.

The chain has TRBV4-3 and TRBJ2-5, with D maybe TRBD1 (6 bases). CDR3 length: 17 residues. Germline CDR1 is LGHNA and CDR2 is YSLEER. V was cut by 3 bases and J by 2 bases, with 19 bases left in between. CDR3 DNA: TGCGCCAGCAGCCATTCACACCAGGGGCTACGGCAAGAGACCCAGTACTTC. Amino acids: CASSHSHQGLRQETQYF.

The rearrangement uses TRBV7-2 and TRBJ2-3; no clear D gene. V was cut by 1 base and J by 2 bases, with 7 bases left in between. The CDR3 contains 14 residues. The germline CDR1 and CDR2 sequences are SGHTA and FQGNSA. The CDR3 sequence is CASSLVSLTDTQYF. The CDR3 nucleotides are TGTGCCAGCAGCTTAGTGTCCCTCACAGATACGCAGTATTTT.

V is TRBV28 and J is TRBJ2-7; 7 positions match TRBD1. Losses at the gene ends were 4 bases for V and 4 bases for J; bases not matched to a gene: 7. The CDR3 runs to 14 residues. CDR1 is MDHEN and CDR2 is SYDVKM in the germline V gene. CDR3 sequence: CASSSPGTAYEQYF. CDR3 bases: TGTGCCAGCAGTTCCCCTGGGACAGCATACGAGCAGTACTTC.

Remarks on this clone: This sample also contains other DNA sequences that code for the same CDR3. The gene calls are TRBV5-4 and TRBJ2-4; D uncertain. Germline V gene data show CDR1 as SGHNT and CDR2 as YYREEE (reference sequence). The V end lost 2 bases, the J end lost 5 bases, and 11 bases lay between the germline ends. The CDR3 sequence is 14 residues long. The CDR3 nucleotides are TGTGCCAGCAGCTTTGGCACAGTACAAAACATTCAGTACTTC. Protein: CASSFGTVQNIQYF.

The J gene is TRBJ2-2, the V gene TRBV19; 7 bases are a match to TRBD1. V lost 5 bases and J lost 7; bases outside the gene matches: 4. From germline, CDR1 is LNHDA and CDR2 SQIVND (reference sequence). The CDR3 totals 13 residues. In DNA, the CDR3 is TGTGCCAGTAGTCCCCAGGGGGACGGGGAGCTGTTTTTT. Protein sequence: CASSPQGDGELFF.

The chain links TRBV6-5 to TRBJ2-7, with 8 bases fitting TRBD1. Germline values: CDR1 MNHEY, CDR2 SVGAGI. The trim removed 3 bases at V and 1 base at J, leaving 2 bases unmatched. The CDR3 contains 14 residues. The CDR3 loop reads CASSYWTGSYEQYF. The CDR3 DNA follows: TGTGCCAGCAGTTATTGGACAGGGTCCTACGAGCAGTACTTC.

CDR3 sequence: CASSTLRTGIAQPQHF. The CDR3 region has the DNA TGTGCCAGCAGCACCCTCCGGACAGGGATCGCTCAGCCCCAGCATTTT. The rearrangement joins TRBV27 to TRBJ1-5; 8 nucleotides align to TRBD1. V gave up 6 bases and J gave up 6 bases; unmatched junction bases: 13. Germline CDR1 and CDR2: MNHEY and SMNVEV (reference sequence). The CDR3 has 16 amino acids.

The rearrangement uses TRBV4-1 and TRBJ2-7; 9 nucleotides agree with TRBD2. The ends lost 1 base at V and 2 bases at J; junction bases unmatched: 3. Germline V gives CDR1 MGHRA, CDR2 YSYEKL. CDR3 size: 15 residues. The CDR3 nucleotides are TGCGCCAGCAGCCAAGGACTAGCGGTTCCCTACGAGCAGTACTTC. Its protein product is CASSQGLAVPYEQYF.

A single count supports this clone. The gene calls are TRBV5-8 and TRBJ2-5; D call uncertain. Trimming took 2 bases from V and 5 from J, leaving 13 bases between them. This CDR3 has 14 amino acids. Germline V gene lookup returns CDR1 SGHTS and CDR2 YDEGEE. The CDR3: CASSFGLWRETQYF. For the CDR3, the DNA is TGTGCCAGCAGCTTCGGCCTATGGCGGGAGACCCAGTACTTC.

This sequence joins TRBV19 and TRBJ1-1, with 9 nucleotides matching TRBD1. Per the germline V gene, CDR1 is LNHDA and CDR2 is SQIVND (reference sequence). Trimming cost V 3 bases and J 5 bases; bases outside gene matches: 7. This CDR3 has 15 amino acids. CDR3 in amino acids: CASSIGTGTGTEAFF. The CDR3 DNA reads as TGTGCCAGTAGTATTGGGACAGGGACCGGAACTGAAGCTTTCTTT.

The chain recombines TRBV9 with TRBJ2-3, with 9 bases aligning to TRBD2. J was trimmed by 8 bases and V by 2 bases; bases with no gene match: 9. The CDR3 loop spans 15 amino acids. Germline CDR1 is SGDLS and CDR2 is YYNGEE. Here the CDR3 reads CASSVGLAGLGTQYF. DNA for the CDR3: TGTGCCAGCAGCGTGGGACTAGCAGGACTCGGTACGCAGTATTTT.

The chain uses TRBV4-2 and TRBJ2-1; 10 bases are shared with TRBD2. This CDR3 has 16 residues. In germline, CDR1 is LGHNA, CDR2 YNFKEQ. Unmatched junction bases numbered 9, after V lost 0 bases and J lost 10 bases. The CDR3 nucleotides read TGTGCCAGCAGCCAAGATACGAGCGGGAGGGATTGGGAGCAGTTCTTC. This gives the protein CASSQDTSGRDWEQFF.